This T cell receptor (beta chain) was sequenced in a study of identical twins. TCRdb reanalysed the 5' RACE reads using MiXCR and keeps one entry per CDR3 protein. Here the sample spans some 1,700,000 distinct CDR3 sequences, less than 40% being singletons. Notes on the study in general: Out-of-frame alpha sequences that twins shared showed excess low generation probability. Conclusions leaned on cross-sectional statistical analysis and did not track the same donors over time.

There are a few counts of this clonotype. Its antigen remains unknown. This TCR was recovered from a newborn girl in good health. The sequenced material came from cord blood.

CDR3 loop: CASSLGQGKGGYTF. The DNA for the CDR3 is TGTGCCAGCAGTTTAGGACAGGGGAAGGGTGGCTACACCTTC. This rearrangement joins TRBV27 to TRBJ1-2; 9 nucleotides line up with TRBD1. CDR1 and CDR2 from the germline V gene are MNHEY and SMNVEV (reference sequence). J gave up 7 bases and V 2 bases, and 5 bases lay outside the gene matches. The CDR3 covers 14 residues.